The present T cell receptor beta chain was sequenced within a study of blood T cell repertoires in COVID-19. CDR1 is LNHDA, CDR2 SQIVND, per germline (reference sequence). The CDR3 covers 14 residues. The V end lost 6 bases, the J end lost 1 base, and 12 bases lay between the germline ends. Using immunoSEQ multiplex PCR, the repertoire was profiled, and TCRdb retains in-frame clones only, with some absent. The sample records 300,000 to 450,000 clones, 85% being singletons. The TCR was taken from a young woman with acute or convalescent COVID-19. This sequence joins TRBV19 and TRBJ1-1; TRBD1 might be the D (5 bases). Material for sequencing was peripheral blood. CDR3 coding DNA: TGTGCCAGTAGCAGTTTTACAGGGAACACTGAAGCTTTCTTT. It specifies CASSSFTGNTEAFF.